This T cell receptor beta chain was found in a study of shared clonotypes between healthy human individuals. Profiled with immunoSEQ multiplex PCR; TCRdb holds only in-frame clones, not every one. Here the sample spans 950,000 to 1,100,000 clones, about 84% being singletons. The CDR3 covers 13 residues. V was trimmed by 5 bases and J by 5 bases, leaving 12 bases between them. In germline, CDR1 is SEHNR, CDR2 FQNEAQ (reference sequence). The clonotype comes from a man between 18 and 35 years old in good health. Some clones in this sample may be carry-over from other donors' samples. Sequenced: memory CD4+ T cells from PBMCs. Subset described: CD45RA-negative fraction. V and J are TRBV7-9 and TRBJ1-1; D may be TRBD1 (5 bases). This chain's CDR3 is CASSNGPGTEAFF. The CDR3 DNA follows: TGTGCCAGCAGCAACGGTCCAGGGACTGAAGCTTTCTTT. The full variable domain, its missing parts supplied by reference TRBV7-9 and TRBJ1-1, is DTGVSQNPRHKITKRGQNVTFRCDPISEHNRLYWYRQTLGQGPEFLTYFQNEAQLEKSRLLSDRFSAERPKGSFSTLEIQRTEQGDSAMYLCASSNGPGTEAFFGQGTRLTVV.